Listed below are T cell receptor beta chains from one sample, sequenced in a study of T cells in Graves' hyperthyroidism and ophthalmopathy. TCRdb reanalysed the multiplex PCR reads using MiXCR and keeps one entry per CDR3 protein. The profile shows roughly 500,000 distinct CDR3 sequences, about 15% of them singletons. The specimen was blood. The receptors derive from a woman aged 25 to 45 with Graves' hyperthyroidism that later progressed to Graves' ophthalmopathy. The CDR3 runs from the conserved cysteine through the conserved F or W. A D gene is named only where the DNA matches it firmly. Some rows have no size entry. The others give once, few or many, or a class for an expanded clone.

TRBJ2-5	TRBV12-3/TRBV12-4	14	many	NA	TGTGCCAGCAGTTTAGGTTTATCTCAAGAGACCCAGTACTTC	CASSLGLSQETQYF
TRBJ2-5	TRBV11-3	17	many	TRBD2	TGTGCCAGCAGCTTATCTATCTATCGGGAGGGTATAGAGACCCAGTACTTC	CASSLSIYREGIETQYF
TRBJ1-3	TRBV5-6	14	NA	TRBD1	TGTGCCAGCAGCTCGGGGACAGTCGGAAACACCATATATTTT	CASSSGTVGNTIYF
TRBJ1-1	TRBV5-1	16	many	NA	TGCGCCAGCAGCTTGCCGTCCTCGACAGGAGTAACTGAAGCTTTCTTT	CASSLPSSTGVTEAFF
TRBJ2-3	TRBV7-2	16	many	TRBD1	TGTGCCAGCAGCTTAACAGGGGTCCAGTACACAGATACGCAGTATTTT	CASSLTGVQYTDTQYF
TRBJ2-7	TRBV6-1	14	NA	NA	TGTGCCAGCAGTCCAACGGGAACTGTCTACGAGCAGTACTTC	CASSPTGTVYEQYF
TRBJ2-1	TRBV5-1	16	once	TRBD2	TGCGCCAGCAGCTTGGGACTAGCGCAACTATACAATGAGCAGTTCTTC	CASSLGLAQLYNEQFF
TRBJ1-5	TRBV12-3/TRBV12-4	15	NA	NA	TGTGCCAGCAGTCCGGCGGTAAATACCAATCAGCCCCAGCATTTT	CASSPAVNTNQPQHF
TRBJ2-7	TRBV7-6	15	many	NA	TGTGCCAGCAGCCCACGGGCAGGGTATAGCAACGAGCAGTACTTC	CASSPRAGYSNEQYF
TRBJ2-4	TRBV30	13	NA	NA	TGTGCCTCTCTCGGGACGCCTGGAGACATTCAGTACTTC	CASLGTPGDIQYF
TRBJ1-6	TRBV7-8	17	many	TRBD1	TGTGCCAGCAGCGATGGACAGGGTATCTACTTGTACTCACCCCTCCACTTT	CASSDGQGIYLYSPLHF
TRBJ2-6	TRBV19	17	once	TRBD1	TGTGCCAGTAGTCCCAGACAGGGGGCTGTTGGGGCCAACGTCCTGACTTTC	CASSPRQGAVGANVLTF
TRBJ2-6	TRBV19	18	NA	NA	TGTGCCAGTACTACAAGGGGCAGGGGAGCGGCCGGGGCCAACGTCCTGACTTTC	CASTTRGRGAAGANVLTF
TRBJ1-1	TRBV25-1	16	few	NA	TGTGCCAGCAGTGAATATCGGCAGACTTTGAACACTGAAGCTTTCTTT	CASSEYRQTLNTEAFF
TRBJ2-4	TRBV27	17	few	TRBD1	TGTGCCAGCAGTTTAGGCCTACAGGGGGCCCTCGGAAACATTCAGTACTTC	CASSLGLQGALGNIQYF
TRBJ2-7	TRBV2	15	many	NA	TGTGCCAGCAGTGAAGGGGGGAACTCGAGGTACGAGCAGTACTTC	CASSEGGNSRYEQYF